This T cell receptor (beta chain) was retrieved from a study of cytotoxic CD8 clonotypes in ibrutinib-treated CLL (dated by TCRdb to 2020 to 2023). Broadly, across the study: The cohort had 11 relapsed/refractory and 15 treatment-naive patients; 17 to 18 were IGHV unmutated. Responses were partial in 25 or so patients and complete in 2; after median approximately 66 months follow-up, about 15 stayed in remission and roughly twelve progressed. Samples at response were collected after a median of about 12 months of treatment, with a range of roughly 6 to 40 months. An average of 255,043 productive templates and 94,082 productive rearrangements was obtained per sample. Longitudinal samples were available for about 30% of the 86 trial participants. Cryopreserved peripheral blood mononuclear cells were obtained prior to treatment, at the time of response, and at either disease progression or sustained remission. Every remission and progressive disease sample was obtained while ibrutinib was still being received by the patients.

Concerning this clone itself: Its cognate antigen has yet to be identified. Per-base qualities were not stored, and no clone one base away is much larger. The sample contains more than one DNA sequence encoding this CDR3.

Study-wide findings and limitations: Clonality increased at ibrutinib response, stayed stable in sustained remission, and fell back toward baseline at progression. Baseline clonality exceeded that of age-matched healthy donors and correlated strongly with circulating CD8+ T-cell counts. Sampling times were not matched between patients in sustained remission and patients whose disease was progressing, and lymph node repertoires were not examined. Public clonotypes were rare and either contracted or stayed stable during treatment, and the rise in clonality at ibrutinib response reflected the expansion of private clonotypes.

This specimen's time point label, per the study, means: progressive disease on ibrutinib. For TCR beta library preparation, approximately 2 micrograms of genomic DNA were extracted from the cryopreserved PBMCs. High-throughput TCR beta sequencing was performed on longitudinal blood samples from CLL patients receiving ibrutinib monotherapy. The patients took part in an open-label, single-center phase 2 trial of ibrutinib monotherapy. Relative to germline, V is missing 3 bases and J is missing 5 bases, with 1 base of the junction outside any gene match. The germline V gene (reference sequence) sets CDR1 to LNHNV and CDR2 to YYDKDF. From the cysteine up to the phenylalanine, the CDR3 has a length of 14 residues. Only CDR3 DNA is held: 42 bases, read in frame from base 1. On a MiSeq, deep resolution sequencing aimed for a depth between 1 in 1 million and 1 in 200,000 T cells, with each clonotype covered around 10x on average. The immunoSEQ hsTCRB Kit was used to generate TCR beta libraries. Under the source paper's analysis protocol: Data were analyzed with ImmunoSEQ Data Assistant and ImmunoSEQ Analyzer, with V, D and J genes assigned per IMGT definitions. Clonality, with values ranging from 0 to 1, was calculated as one minus the normalized Shannon entropy of productive rearrangement frequencies. Only overrepresented clonotypes making up at least 0.05% of each patient's repertoire were included in the public clonotype analysis. Thirteen repertoires from age-matched healthy donors, obtained from immuneACCESS, served as clonality controls. The table was pulled from immuneACCESS by TCRdb, which kept in-frame rearrangements only. Such tables lose some clones; where checked, under half of the loss comes from unresolved V genes, and the rest has no known cause. From that table come the V and J calls and clone size; the DNA was used to work out D and trimming. The sample table contains 250,000 to 350,000 clones; only one count was recorded for more than 70% of them. About 5.7% of the sample is taken by the ten largest.

The source is a human donor with chronic lymphocytic leukemia. This specimen was PBMCs, taken at disease progression, from a patient treated with ibrutinib. The chain joins TRBV15 to TRBJ2-2; 9 middle bases align to TRBD1. The DNA sequence follows: TGTGCCACCAGCAGGGACAGGGGAACCGGGGAGCTGTTTTTT. Its translation is CATSRDRGTGELFF.